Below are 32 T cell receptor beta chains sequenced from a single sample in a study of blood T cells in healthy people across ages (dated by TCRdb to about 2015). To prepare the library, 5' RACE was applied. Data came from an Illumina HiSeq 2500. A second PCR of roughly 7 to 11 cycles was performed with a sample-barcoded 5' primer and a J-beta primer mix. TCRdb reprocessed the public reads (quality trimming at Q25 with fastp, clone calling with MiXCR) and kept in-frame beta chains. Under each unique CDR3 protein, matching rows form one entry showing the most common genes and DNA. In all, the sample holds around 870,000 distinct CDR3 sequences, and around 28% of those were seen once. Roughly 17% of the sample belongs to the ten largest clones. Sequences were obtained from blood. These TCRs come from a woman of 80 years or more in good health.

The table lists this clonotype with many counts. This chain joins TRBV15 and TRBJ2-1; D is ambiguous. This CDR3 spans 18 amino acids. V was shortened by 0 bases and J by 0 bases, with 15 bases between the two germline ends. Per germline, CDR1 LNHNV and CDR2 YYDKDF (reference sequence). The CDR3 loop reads CATSRDRAGPVSYNEQFF. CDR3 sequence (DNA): TGTGCCACCAGCAGAGATAGGGCAGGCCCCGTCTCCTACAATGAGCAGTTCTTC.

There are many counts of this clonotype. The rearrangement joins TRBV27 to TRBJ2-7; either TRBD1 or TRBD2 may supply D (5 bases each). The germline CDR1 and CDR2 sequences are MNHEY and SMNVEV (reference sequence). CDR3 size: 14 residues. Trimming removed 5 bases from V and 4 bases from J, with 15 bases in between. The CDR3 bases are TGTGCCAGCAGTGTCCGGGACGGCGTTTACGAGCAGTACTTC. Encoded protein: CASSVRDGVYEQYF.

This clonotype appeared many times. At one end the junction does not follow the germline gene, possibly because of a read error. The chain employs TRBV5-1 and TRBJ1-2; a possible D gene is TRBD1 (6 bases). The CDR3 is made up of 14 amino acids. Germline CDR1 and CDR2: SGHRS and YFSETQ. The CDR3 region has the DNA TGCGCCAGCAGCGAGGGACACTCTAACGATGGCTACACCTTC. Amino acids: CASSEGHSNDGYTF. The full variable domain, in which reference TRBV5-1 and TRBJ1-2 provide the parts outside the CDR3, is KAGVTQTPRYLIKTRGQQVTLSCSPISGHRSVSWYQQTPGQGLQFLFEYFSETQRNKGNFPGRFSGRQFSNSRSEMNVSTLELGDSALYLCASSEGHSNDGYTFGSGTRLTVV.

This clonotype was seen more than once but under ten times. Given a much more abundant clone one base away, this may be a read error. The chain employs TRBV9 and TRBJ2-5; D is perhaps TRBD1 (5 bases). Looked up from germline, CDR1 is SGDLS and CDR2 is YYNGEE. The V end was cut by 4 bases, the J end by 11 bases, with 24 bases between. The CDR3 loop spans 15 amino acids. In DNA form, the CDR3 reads TGTGCCAGCAGCCCAGTGGTAGGGGCGAGTGGTGTACAGTACTTC. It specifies CASSPVVGASGVQYF.

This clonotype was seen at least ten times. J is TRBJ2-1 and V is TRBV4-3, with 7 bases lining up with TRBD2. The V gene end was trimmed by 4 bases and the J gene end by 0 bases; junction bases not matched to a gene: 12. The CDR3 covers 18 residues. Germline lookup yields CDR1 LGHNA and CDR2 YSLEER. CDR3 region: CASSLTGGGGGSYNEQFF. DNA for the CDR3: TGCGCCAGCAGCCTCACCGGAGGCGGCGGGGGCTCCTACAATGAGCAGTTCTTC.

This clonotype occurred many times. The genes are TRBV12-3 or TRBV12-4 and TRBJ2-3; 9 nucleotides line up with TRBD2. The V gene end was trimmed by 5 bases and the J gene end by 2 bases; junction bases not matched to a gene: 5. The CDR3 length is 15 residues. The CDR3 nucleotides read TGTGCCAGCAGTCTCGGGACTAGCCCCACAGATACGCAGTATTTT. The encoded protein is CASSLGTSPTDTQYF.

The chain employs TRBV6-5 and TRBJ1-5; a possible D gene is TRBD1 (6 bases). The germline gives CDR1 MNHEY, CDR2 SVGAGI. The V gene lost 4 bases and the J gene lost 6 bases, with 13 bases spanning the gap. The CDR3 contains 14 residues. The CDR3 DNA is TGTGCCAGCAGTTCCCAGACAGGTAGTCAGCCCCAGCATTTT. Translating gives CASSSQTGSQPQHF.

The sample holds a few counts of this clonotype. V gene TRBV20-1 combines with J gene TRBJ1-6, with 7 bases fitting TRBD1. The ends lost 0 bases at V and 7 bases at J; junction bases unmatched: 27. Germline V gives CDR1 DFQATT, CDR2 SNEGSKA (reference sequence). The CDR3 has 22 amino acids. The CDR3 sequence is CSARDEGGRRSFMPAENSPLHF. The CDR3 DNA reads TGCAGTGCTAGAGATGAAGGGGGCAGGCGGTCTTTCATGCCAGCTGAAAATTCACCCCTCCACTTT.

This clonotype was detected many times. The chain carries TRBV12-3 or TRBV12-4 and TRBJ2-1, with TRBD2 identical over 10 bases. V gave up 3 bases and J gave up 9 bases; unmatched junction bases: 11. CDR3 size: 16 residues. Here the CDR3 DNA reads TGTGCCAGCAGTTTTTCAGCCCTAGCGGGGGCCGGTGAGCAGTTCTTC. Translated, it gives CASSFSALAGAGEQFF.

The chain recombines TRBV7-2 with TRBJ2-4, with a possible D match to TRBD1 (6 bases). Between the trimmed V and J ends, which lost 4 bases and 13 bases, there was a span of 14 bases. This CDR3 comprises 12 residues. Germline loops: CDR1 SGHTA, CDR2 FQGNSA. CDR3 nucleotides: TGTGCCAGCAGCTACAGGGTCAATGAGCAGTACTTC. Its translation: CASSYRVNEQYF.

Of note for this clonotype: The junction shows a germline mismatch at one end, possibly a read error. The DNA for the CDR3 is TGTCCCAGCAGCATAGGGACAGGGGTGGGTTCACCCCTCCACTTT. Translating it yields CPSSIGTGVGSPLHF. The chain carries TRBV7-2 and TRBJ1-6; 10 nucleotides line up with TRBD1. The germline V gene has CDR1 SGHTA and CDR2 FQGNSA. The CDR3 consists of 15 residues.

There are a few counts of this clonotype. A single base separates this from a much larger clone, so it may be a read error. The CDR3 loop is CASSSQGRLEGNEQYF. Written as DNA, the CDR3 is TGCGCCAGCAGCTCCCAGGGTCGGTTGGAGGGCAATGAGCAGTACTTC. This chain joins TRBV5-1 and TRBJ2-5; a possible D gene is TRBD2 (6 bases). Looked up from germline, CDR1 is SGHRS and CDR2 is YFSETQ. V was trimmed by 3 bases and J by 11 bases, leaving 26 bases between them. The CDR3 runs to 16 residues.

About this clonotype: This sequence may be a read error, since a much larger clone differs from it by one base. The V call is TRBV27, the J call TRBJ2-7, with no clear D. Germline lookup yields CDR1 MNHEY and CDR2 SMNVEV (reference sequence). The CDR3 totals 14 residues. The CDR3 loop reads CACSLSRDSYEQYF. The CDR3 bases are TGTGCCTGCAGTTTATCAAGGGACTCCTACGAGCAGTACTTC.

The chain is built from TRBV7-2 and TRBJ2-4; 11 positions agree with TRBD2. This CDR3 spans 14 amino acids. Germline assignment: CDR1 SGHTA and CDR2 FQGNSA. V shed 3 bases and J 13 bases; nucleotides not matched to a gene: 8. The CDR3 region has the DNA TGTGCCAGCAGCTTCGTAGCGGGAGGGAGGGAGCAGTACTTC. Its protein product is CASSFVAGGREQYF.

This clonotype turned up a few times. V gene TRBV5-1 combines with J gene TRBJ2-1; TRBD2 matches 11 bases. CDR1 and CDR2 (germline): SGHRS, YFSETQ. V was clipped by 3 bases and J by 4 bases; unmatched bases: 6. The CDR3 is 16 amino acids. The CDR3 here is CASSSLTSGAYNEQFF. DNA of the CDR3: TGCGCCAGCAGCTCGCTGACTAGCGGGGCGTACAATGAGCAGTTCTTC.

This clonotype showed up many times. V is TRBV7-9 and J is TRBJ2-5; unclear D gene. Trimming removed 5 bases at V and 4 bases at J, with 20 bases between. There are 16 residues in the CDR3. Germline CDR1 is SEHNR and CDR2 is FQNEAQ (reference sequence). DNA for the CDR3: TGTGCCAGCAGCCAGAAGGGATCTACTTTCTTAGAGACCCAGTACTTC. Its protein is CASSQKGSTFLETQYF. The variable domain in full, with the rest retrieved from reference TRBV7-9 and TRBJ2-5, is DTGVSQNPRHKITKRGQNVTFRCDPISEHNRLYWYRQTLGQGPEFLTYFQNEAQLEKSRLLSDRFSAERPKGSFSTLEIQRTEQGDSAMYLCASSQKGSTFLETQYFGPGTRLLVL.

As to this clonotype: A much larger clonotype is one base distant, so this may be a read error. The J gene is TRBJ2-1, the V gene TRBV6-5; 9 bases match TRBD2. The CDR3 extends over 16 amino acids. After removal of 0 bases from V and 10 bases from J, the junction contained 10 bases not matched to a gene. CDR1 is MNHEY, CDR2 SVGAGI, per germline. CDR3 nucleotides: TGTGCCAGCAGTTACTCCTCGGGACTAGCCTTCTACGAGCAGTTCTTC. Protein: CASSYSSGLAFYEQFF.

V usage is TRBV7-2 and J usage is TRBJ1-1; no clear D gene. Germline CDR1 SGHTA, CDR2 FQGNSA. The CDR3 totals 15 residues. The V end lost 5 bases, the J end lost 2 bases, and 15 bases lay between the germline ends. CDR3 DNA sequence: TGTGCCAGCAGCCAGCGACACCTCGGAAACACTGAAGCTTTCTTT. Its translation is CASSQRHLGNTEAFF.

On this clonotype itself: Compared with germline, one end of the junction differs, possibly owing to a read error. CDR3 in DNA: TGCAGCGCTAGAGGGTTCGTGGGGGAGGGCTCGGGTGAGCAGTTCTTC. Translating gives CSARGFVGEGSGEQFF. The chain links TRBV20-1 to TRBJ2-1; 7 positions match TRBD2. This CDR3 has 16 residues. The germline V gene has CDR1 DFQATT and CDR2 SNEGSKA (reference sequence).

The CDR3 nucleotides read TGTGCCTGGGGGAAGGGAGAGACCCAGTACTTC. Translating it yields CAWGKGETQYF. V is TRBV30 and J is TRBJ2-5; D not resolved. The V end lost 5 bases, the J end lost 4 bases, and 8 bases lay between the germline ends. The CDR3 has 11 amino acids. Germline CDR1 GTSNPN, CDR2 SVGIG (reference sequence).

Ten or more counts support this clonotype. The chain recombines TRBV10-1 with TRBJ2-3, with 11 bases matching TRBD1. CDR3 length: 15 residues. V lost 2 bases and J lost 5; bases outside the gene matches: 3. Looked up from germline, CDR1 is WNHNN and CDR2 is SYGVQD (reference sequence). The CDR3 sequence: CASSEAGTGGDTQYF. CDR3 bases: TGCGCCAGCAGTGAGGCCGGGACAGGGGGAGATACGCAGTATTTT.

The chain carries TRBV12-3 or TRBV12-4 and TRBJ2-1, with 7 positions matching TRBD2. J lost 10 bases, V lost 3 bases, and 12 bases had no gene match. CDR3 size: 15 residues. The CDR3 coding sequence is TGTGCCAGCAGTTTCATGGCTAGCGGTGCGGGGGAGCAGTTCTTC. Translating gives CASSFMASGAGEQFF.

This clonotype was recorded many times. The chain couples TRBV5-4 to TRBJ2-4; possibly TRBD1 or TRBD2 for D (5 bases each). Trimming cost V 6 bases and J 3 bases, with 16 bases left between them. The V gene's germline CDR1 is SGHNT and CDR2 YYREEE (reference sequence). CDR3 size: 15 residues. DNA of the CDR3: TGTGCCAGCACCGATTCGGGACGGCACAAAAACATTCAGTACTTC. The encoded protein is CASTDSGRHKNIQYF.

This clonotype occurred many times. In nucleotides, the CDR3 is TGTGCCAGCAGCCCTCCGAGCAGGGCCCTGTCCAACGAGCAGTACTTC. Translation gives CASSPPSRALSNEQYF. The rearrangement uses TRBV7-8 and TRBJ2-7; the D gene is possibly TRBD1 (5 bases). CDR1 and CDR2 from the germline V gene are SGHVS and FQNEAQ. CDR3 size: 16 residues. Trimming removed 5 bases at V and 5 bases at J, with 22 bases between.

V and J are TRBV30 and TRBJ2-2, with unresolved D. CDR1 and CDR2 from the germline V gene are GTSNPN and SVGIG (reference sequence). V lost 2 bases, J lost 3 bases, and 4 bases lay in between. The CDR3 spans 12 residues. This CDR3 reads CAWSFYTGELFF. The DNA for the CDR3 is TGTGCCTGGAGTTTCTACACCGGGGAGCTGTTTTTT.

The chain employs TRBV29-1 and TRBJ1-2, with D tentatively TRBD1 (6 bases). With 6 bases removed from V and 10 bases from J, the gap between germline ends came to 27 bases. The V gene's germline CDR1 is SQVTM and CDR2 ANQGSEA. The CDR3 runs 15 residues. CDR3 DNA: TGCAGCGTAGTACGGGACACGCAATCTGGCGATGACTACACCTTC. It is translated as CSVVRDTQSGDDYTF.

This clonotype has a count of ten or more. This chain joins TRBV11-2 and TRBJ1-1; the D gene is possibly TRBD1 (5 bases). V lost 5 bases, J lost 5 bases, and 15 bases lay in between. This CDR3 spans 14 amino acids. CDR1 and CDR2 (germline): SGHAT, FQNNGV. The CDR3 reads CASSIQQGRTEAFF. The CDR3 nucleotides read TGTGCCAGCAGCATTCAGCAGGGTAGAACTGAAGCTTTCTTT.

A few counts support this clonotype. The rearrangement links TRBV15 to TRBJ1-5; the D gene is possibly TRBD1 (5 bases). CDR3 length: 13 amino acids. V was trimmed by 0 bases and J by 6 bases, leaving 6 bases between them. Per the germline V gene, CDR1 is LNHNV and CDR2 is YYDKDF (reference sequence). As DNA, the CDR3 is TGTGCCACCAGCAGAGATGGGGGTCAGCCCCAGCATTTT. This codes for CATSRDGGQPQHF.

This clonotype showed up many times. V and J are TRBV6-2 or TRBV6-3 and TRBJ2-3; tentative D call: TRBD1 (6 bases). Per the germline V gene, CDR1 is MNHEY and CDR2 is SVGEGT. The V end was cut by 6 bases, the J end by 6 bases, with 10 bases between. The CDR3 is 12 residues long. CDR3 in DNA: TGTGCCAGCAGAACAGGGCCGGATACGCAGTATTTT. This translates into CASRTGPDTQYF.

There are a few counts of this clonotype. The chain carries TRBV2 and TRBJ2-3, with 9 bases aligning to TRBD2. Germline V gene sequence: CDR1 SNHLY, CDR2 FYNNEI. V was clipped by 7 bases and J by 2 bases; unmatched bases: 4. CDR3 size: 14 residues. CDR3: CASNLAGNTDTQYF. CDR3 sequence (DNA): TGTGCCAGCAATCTAGCGGGAAACACAGATACGCAGTATTTT.

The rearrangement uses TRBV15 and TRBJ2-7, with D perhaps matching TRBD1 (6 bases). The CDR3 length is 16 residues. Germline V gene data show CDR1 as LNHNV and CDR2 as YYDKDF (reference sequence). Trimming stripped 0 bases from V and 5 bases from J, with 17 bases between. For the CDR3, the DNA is TGTGCCACCAGCAGAGATGGGGGCTCGGCTTCCCACGAGCAGTACTTC. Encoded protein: CATSRDGGSASHEQYF.

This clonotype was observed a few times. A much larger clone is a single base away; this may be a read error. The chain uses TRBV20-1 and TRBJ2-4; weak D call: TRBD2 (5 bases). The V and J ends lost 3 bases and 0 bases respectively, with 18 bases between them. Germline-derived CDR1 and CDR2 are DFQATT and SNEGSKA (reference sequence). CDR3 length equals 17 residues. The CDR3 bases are TGCAGTGCTAGTTGTAGGGAGCGGACTCTAGCCAAAAACATTCAGTACTTC. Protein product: CSASCRERTLAKNIQYF.